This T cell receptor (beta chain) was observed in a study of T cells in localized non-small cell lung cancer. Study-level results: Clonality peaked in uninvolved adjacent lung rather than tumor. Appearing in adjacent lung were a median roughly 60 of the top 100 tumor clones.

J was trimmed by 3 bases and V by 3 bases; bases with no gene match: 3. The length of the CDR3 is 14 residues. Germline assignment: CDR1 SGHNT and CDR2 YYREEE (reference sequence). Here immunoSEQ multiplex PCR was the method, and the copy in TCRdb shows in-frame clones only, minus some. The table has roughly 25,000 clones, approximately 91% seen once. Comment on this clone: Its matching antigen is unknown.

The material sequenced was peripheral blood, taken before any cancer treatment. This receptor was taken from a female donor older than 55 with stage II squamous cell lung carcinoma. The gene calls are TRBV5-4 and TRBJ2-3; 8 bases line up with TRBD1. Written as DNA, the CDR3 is TGTGCCAGCAGCTATGGACAGGGAACAGATACGCAGTATTTT. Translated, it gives CASSYGQGTDTQYF.